These 11 T cell receptor beta chains share one sample of origin, sequenced in a study of PD-1 blockade in classical Hodgkin lymphoma. Autologous stem cell transplantation was followed by relapse in every patient, and brentuximab vedotin exposure varied. Generated by immunoSEQ multiplex PCR, the TCRdb table keeps only in-frame clones and is missing some. Of about 41,000 clones in the sample, roughly 70% were seen once. Sequenced here: peripheral blood mononuclear cells (PBMCs), sampled at baseline. These TCRs come from a human donor with classical Hodgkin lymphoma.

This rearrangement joins TRBV29-1 to TRBJ1-4; tentatively, D is TRBD1 (5 bases). V was trimmed by 6 bases and J by 8 bases, leaving 13 bases between them. Germline-derived CDR1 and CDR2 are SQVTM and ANQGSEA. There are 12 residues in the CDR3. In nucleotides, the CDR3 is TGCAGCGTCGAGGGGATTGAGGAAAAACTGTTTTTT. Amino acids: CSVEGIEEKLFF.

The rearrangement joins TRBV19 to TRBJ1-2; no firm D call. The CDR3 is 14 residues long. Germline V lookup: CDR1 LNHDA, CDR2 SQIVND (reference sequence). V was trimmed by 1 base and J by 7 bases, leaving 13 bases between them. CDR3 amino acids: CASSIGQSFGGYTF. The CDR3 nucleotides are TGTGCCAGTAGTATAGGCCAGTCATTCGGTGGCTACACCTTC.

The chain joins TRBV7-2 to TRBJ2-1, with TRBD2 matching over 10 bases. Germline-derived CDR1 and CDR2 are SGHTA and FQGNSA. This CDR3 contains 17 residues. The junction had 9 bases not matched to a gene; V was cut back by 5 bases and J by 2 bases. The CDR3 DNA reads as TGTGCCAGCAGCCCAAGAGCAGCGGGAGGGCCCTACAATGAGCAGTTCTTC. Translation gives CASSPRAAGGPYNEQFF.

This clone was found once. The chain couples TRBV9 to TRBJ2-1; TRBD2 matches 11 bases. Looked up from germline, CDR1 is SGDLS and CDR2 is YYNGEE. Trimming cost V 1 base and J 9 bases; bases outside gene matches: 6. The CDR3 has 15 residues. In nucleotides, the CDR3 is TGTGCCAGCAGCGTATATGCTAGCGGGGGGCTTGAGCAGTTCTTC. It codes for CASSVYASGGLEQFF. Together with reference TRBV9 and TRBJ2-1, the CDR3 gives the full variable domain: DSGVTQTPKHLITATGQRVTLRCSPRSGDLSVYWYQQSLDQGLQFLIQYYNGEERAKGNILERFSAQQFPDLHSELNLSSLELGDSALYFCASSVYASGGLEQFFGPGTRLTVL.

This chain uses TRBV2 with TRBJ2-5; D is perhaps TRBD2 (6 bases). The CDR3 has 12 residues. Per the germline V gene, CDR1 is SNHLY and CDR2 is FYNNEI. V was trimmed by 6 bases and J by 5 bases, leaving 10 bases between them. The CDR3 sequence: CASRGLGETQYF. DNA for the CDR3: TGTGCCAGCAGGGGACTGGGGGAGACCCAGTACTTC.

The chain joins TRBV27 to TRBJ2-1; no definite D call. The germline gives CDR1 MNHEY, CDR2 SMNVEV (reference sequence). This CDR3 has 18 residues. Trimming stripped 1 base from V and 0 bases from J, with 16 bases between. The CDR3 coding sequence is TGTGCCAGCAGTTTATGGGCGAGGACCTTGAGCTCCTACAATGAGCAGTTCTTC. Amino acids: CASSLWARTLSSYNEQFF.

By proportion, this clone is medium-sized. The chain employs TRBV30 and TRBJ1-4; weak D call: TRBD1 (5 bases). Between the trimmed V and J ends, which lost 2 bases and 5 bases, there was a span of 9 bases. This CDR3 is built from 13 residues. CDR1 and CDR2 (germline): GTSNPN, SVGIG (reference sequence). In DNA form, the CDR3 reads TGTGCCTGGAGTTGGGACTGGAATGAAAAACTGTTTTTT. Translating gives CAWSWDWNEKLFF.

The rearrangement uses TRBV6-1 and TRBJ1-2; possible D gene TRBD1, 5 bases. V lost 2 bases to trimming and J lost 5 bases, with 15 bases between them. This CDR3 comprises 15 residues. Per the germline V gene, CDR1 is MNHNS and CDR2 is SASEGT. CDR3 residues: CASSEPAAGLYGYTF. DNA for the CDR3: TGTGCCAGCAGTGAACCAGCGGCAGGGTTATATGGCTACACCTTC.

The CDR3 loop is CASSLGPGPQHF. CDR3 nucleotides: TGTGCCAGCAGCCTGGGTCCAGGGCCCCAGCATTTT. V and J are TRBV16 and TRBJ1-5; D remains ambiguous. Trimming took 4 bases from V and 9 from J, leaving 10 bases between them. The CDR3 consists of 12 residues. Germline loops: CDR1 KGHSY, CDR2 FQNENV.

The chain is built from TRBV7-2 and TRBJ2-5; 10 nucleotides line up with TRBD2. The trim removed 4 bases at V and 5 bases at J, leaving 7 bases unmatched. Germline-derived CDR1 and CDR2 are SGHTA and FQGNSA. The CDR3 is 15 amino acids. CDR3 in DNA: TGTGCCAGCAGCTGGGTCCCTAGCGGGAGCGAGACCCAGTACTTC. Encoded protein: CASSWVPSGSETQYF. The full variable domain, completed using reference TRBV7-2 and TRBJ2-5, is GAGVSQSPSNKVTEKGKDVELRCDPISGHTALYWYRQSLGQGLEFLIYFQGNSAPDKSGLPSDRFSAERTGGSVSTLTIQRTQQEDSAVYLCASSWVPSGSETQYFGPGTRLLVL.

This chain links TRBV14 with TRBJ2-7; 7 bases are a match to TRBD2. Germline V gene data show CDR1 as SGHDN and CDR2 as FVKESK. Trimming took 8 bases from V and 3 from J; bases not matched to a gene: 10. The CDR3 consists of 14 residues. In DNA, the CDR3 is TGTGCCAGCTCCTGGGGAGGGAGTAACTACGAGCAGTACTTC. This sequence encodes CASSWGGSNYEQYF.